This T cell receptor beta chain was sequenced during a study of spatial heterogeneity in lung cancer. Study-level background: Detection of beta-chain sequences consistently exceeded that of alpha-chain sequences.

Time point: sample taken at primary tumor resection. Material for sequencing was whole RNA from tumor, nontumor lung or frozen PBMC, left unsorted. Donors were 72 untreated early-stage non-small cell lung cancer patients. This clonotype was counted at least ten times. Its specificity is unknown. Germline assignment: CDR1 MDHEN and CDR2 SYDVKM. The CDR3 runs to 13 residues. J was trimmed by 10 bases and V by 5 bases; bases with no gene match: 5. Unique molecular identifiers, one per molecule, were present on every TCR cDNA molecule. TCRdb ran MiXCR on the 5' RACE reads and lists one entry per CDR3 protein. Among around 60,000 distinct CDR3 sequences listed, roughly 7.9% were seen once. Study-level findings and limits: Blood contained ubiquitous expanded tumor TCRs more at resection than at follow-up.

The source is a female donor with early-stage non-small cell lung cancer. This chain uses TRBV28 with TRBJ1-6; the match to TRBD1 covers 7 bases. The sequences come from PBMCs, collected at surgery. The CDR3 bases are TGTGCCAGCAGTATTACAGGGGACTCACCCCTCCACTTT. It specifies CASSITGDSPLHF.